This T cell receptor beta chain was profiled in a study of blood T cell repertoires in COVID-19. Study background: Sites across the United States, Italy and Spain contributed samples from acute and convalescent COVID-19. Sample material is recorded as cDNA or gDNA derived from T cells, B-cell-depleted T cells, or PBMCs.

Assay: immunoSEQ multiplex PCR; the TCRdb copy retains only in-frame clones and omits some. In the table there are some 400,000 clones, over 75% of which are singletons. The germline V and J ends were trimmed by 1 base and 5 bases, with 10 bases remaining between them. Germline CDR1 and CDR2: LGHNA and YNFKEQ. This CDR3 has 14 residues. Living in about two dozen US areas, the participants were between about 18 and 95 years of age. What the recovered Cohort 3 donors had was two negative PCRs, clearance, or symptom resolution. V is TRBV4-2 and J is TRBJ2-3; D is possibly TRBD2 (6 bases). The TCR originated in a man aged 25 to 45 who had recovered from COVID-19. The sample was PBMCs or T cells enriched from blood (not recorded which). In nucleotides, the CDR3 is TGTGCCAGCAGCCAAGCCCGGAGGGAAGATACGCAGTATTTT. Its translation: CASSQARREDTQYF.